A few counts support the clone carrying this T cell receptor (beta chain). Its antigen is unknown. The naive CD8 population came from CD45RO-negative cells selected for CCR7, without terminally differentiated effector memory CD45RA+ cells. The sample is drawn from a study of shared clonotypes between healthy human individuals. Study-level background: Donors had three CD4 naive, three CD4 memory, two CD8 naive and one CD8 memory plate apiece. Findings and limits, study-wide: Larger richness was generally estimated for naive than memory subsets.

Using immunoSEQ multiplex PCR, the repertoire was profiled, and TCRdb retains in-frame clones only, with some absent. The sample includes about 2,200,000 clones, 93% seen only once; the top ten take about 1.8%. From germline, CDR1 is LNHDA and CDR2 SQIVND (reference sequence). The ends lost 8 bases at V and 5 bases at J; junction bases unmatched: 7. CDR3 length: 14 amino acids. The J gene is TRBJ1-1, the V gene TRBV19; TRBD1 matches at 11 bases. The source of this sequence is a man younger than 35 in good health. Some clones in this sample may be carry-over from other donors' samples. Sequenced sample: naive CD8+ T cells from PBMCs. The CDR3 here is CASYPGQGVTEAFF. The DNA of the CDR3 is TGTGCCAGTTACCCGGGACAGGGGGTAACTGAAGCTTTCTTT.